This is a list of T cell receptor beta chains from one sample in a study of cytotoxic CD8 clonotypes in ibrutinib-treated CLL. The method was immunoSEQ multiplex PCR; TCRdb's version includes in-frame clones alone and lacks a portion of them. The repertoire holds about 300,000 clones, with 70% to 80% as singletons. The sequencing here drew on PBMCs, taken at disease progression, from a patient treated with ibrutinib. The receptors shown here come from a human donor with chronic lymphocytic leukemia. Each CDR3 is given with its conserved first and last residue. A D gene is named only where the DNA matches it firmly. Not every row has a clone size; where given, it reads once, few, many or a size class.

abundance,v_gene,j_gene,d_gene,CDR3nt,CDR3aa
few,TRBV25-1,TRBJ1-1,TRBD1,TGTGCCAGCAGTGATAGGACAGGAGAAGCTTTCTTT,CASSDRTGEAFF
.,TRBV4-1,TRBJ2-1,TRBD2,TGCGCCAGCAGCCAAGACGGCCTAGCGGACCCCCAAGCTGGGCAGTTCTTC,CASSQDGLADPQAGQFF
.,TRBV7-9,TRBJ2-5,TRBD2,TGTGCCAGCAGCTTAGCCCCGGGGGGAGTCCAAGAGACCCAGTACTTC,CASSLAPGGVQETQYF
.,TRBV10-2,TRBJ2-1,.,TGCGCCAGCAGTGACAGATACAATGAGCAGTTCTTC,CASSDRYNEQFF
.,TRBV28,TRBJ2-3,.,TGTGCCAGCAGTTTAAATCGGCGGGGCACAGATACGCAGTATTTT,CASSLNRRGTDTQYF
.,TRBV10-2,TRBJ1-1,.,TGCGCCAGCAGTGATGGGGGTGAAGCTTTCTTT,CASSDGGEAFF
.,TRBV29-1,TRBJ1-1,.,TGCAGCGTTCGGGTCCGTGGCAGGGAGATAACTGAAGCTTTCTTT,CSVRVRGREITEAFF
.,TRBV19,TRBJ1-4,.,TGTGCCAGTAGTTCAGCAGGGTTTTCGGAACTGTTTTTT,CASSSAGFSELFF
.,TRBV29-1,TRBJ2-1,TRBD1,TGCAGCGTTGAAGGCAGGGACAGGGGCAATGAGCAGTTCTTC,CSVEGRDRGNEQFF
.,TRBV18,TRBJ1-1,.,TGTGCCAGCTCACCGCGGGGGTTTTCTGAAGCTTTCTTT,CASSPRGFSEAFF
.,TRBV7-8,TRBJ2-7,.,TGTGCCAGCAGCTTAGTTCGGGGACTCTACGAGCAGTACTTC,CASSLVRGLYEQYF
once,TRBV7-8,TRBJ1-5,.,TGTGCCAGCAGCTTAGTGGACTCTATCTATCAGCCCCAGCATTTT,CASSLVDSIYQPQHF
.,TRBV5-1,TRBJ2-7,.,TGCGCCAGCAGCTCGCATACCCGGGACACCGCCTGGGAGCAGTACTTC,CASSSHTRDTAWEQYF
.,TRBV29-1,TRBJ2-5,.,TGCAGCGTGACATCAGGGAGGCAAGAGACCCAGTACTTC,CSVTSGRQETQYF
.,TRBV7-8,TRBJ1-3,TRBD1,TGTGCCAGCAGCTTTGACAGGGGGAACACCATATATTTT,CASSFDRGNTIYF
.,TRBV5-4,TRBJ2-2,TRBD2,TGTGCCAGCAGCTTGGAGGCGGGACTAGCGGGAGTCGGGGAGCTGTTTTTT,CASSLEAGLAGVGELFF
.,TRBV10-3,TRBJ2-3,.,TGTGCCATCAGTGGAAATCCGGTGTTAGGGCCGGTTCCCACAGATACGCAGTATTTT,CAISGNPVLGPVPTDTQYF
.,TRBV11-2,TRBJ2-7,TRBD1,TGTGCCAGCAGCTTAGTCGGGACAGGGTACTACGAGCAGTACTTC,CASSLVGTGYYEQYF
few,TRBV5-6,TRBJ1-2,.,TGTGCCAGCAACAGGAGGGGTCGGGACTATGGCTACACCTTC,CASNRRGRDYGYTF
few,TRBV6-5,TRBJ2-5,.,TGTGCCAGCAGTTACGACAGCCGTCAAGAGACCCAGTACTTC,CASSYDSRQETQYF
.,TRBV5-1,TRBJ2-2,TRBD2,TGCGCCAGCAGGGTCCTAGCGGGAGCCGGGGAGCTGTTTTTT,CASRVLAGAGELFF
.,TRBV5-4,TRBJ2-1,TRBD1,TGTGCCAGCAGCTTCCGGGCAGGGGGAAAGGAGTTCTTC,CASSFRAGGKEFF
few,TRBV6-5,TRBJ2-7,.,TGTGCCAGCAGTTACTCGGTCCAAACCTACGAGCAGTACTTC,CASSYSVQTYEQYF